The following is a TCR beta chain sequence with its context. Its antigen is currently unknown. The V gene's germline CDR1 is SNHLY and CDR2 FYNNEI. CDR3 length equals 15 residues. The sorter processed each CD8+ T cell subset in triplicate at roughly 280,000 cells apiece. In preparing the TRB cDNA libraries, 5' RACE with UMI labels was used. From the 5' RACE reads, TCRdb lists one entry per CDR3 protein and no DNA. In all, the sample yields 50,000 to 65,000 distinct CDR3 sequences. This specimen comes from a study of CXCR3-negative and CXCR3-positive naive CD8 T cells. Study-wide points: For CXCR3-positive naive cells, TRB CDR3s were more hydrophobic than those of CXCR3-negative naive cells.

The sequencing input was naive CXCR3+ CD8+ T cells from blood. The subset was: CD45RO-CCR7+CD27+CD95- naive CD8+ T cells expressing CXCR3 (TNR3+). The chain joins TRBV2 to TRBJ1-1; TCRdb's D call of TRBD1 is untestable without DNA. This sequence originates from a human donor in good health. Some clones in this sample may be carry-over from other donors' samples. The CDR3 spells CASSESGQGGTEAFF.